These 18 T cell receptor beta chains share one sample of origin, sequenced in a study of T cell changes during pregnancy in multiple sclerosis. The method was immunoSEQ multiplex PCR; TCRdb's version includes in-frame clones alone and lacks a portion of them. The sample lists about 29,000 clones; about 92% were seen once. The input for sequencing was CD8+ T cells from peripheral blood mononuclear cells, taken before pregnancy. The receptors shown here come from a female donor with multiple sclerosis, enrolled in a pregnancy study.

V is TRBV9 and J is TRBJ2-7; 9 nucleotides match TRBD1. Germline loops: CDR1 SGDLS, CDR2 YYNGEE. The length of the CDR3 is 13 residues. Losses at the gene ends were 4 bases for V and 4 bases for J; bases not matched to a gene: 3. CDR3 loop: CASSLGTGYEQYF. DNA of the CDR3: TGTGCCAGCAGCCTCGGGACAGGGTACGAGCAGTACTTC.

This rearrangement joins TRBV7-6 to TRBJ2-1, with D maybe TRBD1 (5 bases). The ends were cut back, 0 bases at V and 4 bases at J, with 7 bases in the middle. The CDR3 is made up of 14 amino acids. Germline-derived CDR1 and CDR2 are SGHVS and FNYEAQ. As DNA, the CDR3 is TGTGCCAGCAGCTTAGCTGGGGCGTACAATGAGCAGTTCTTC. The encoded protein is CASSLAGAYNEQFF. Combining the CDR3 with reference TRBV7-6 and TRBJ2-1 gives the whole variable domain GAGVSQSPRYKVTKRGQDVALRCDPISGHVSLYWYRQALGQGPEFLTYFNYEAQQDKSGLPNDRFSAERPEGSISTLTIQRTEQRDSAMYRCASSLAGAYNEQFFGPGTRLTVL.

The chain links TRBV4-1 to TRBJ2-7; D is ambiguous. CDR1 is MGHRA and CDR2 is YSYEKL in the germline V gene. The ends were cut back, 1 base at V and 4 bases at J, with 8 bases in the middle. The CDR3 is made up of 13 amino acids. The DNA for the CDR3 is TGCGCCAGCAGCCAAGCTCAGGATTACGAGCAGTACTTC. Residues: CASSQAQDYEQYF.

The V call is TRBV7-9, the J call TRBJ1-1; 7 bases agree with TRBD1. The germline V gene has CDR1 SEHNR and CDR2 FQNEAQ (reference sequence). This CDR3 comprises 15 residues. Trimming cost V 4 bases and J 1 base; bases outside gene matches: 6. As DNA, the CDR3 is TGTGCCAGCAGCTCGACAGGGTGGGGGAACACTGAAGCTTTCTTT. It codes for CASSSTGWGNTEAFF.

The V and J genes are TRBV4-2 and TRBJ1-1; 8 bases align to TRBD1. This CDR3 contains 17 residues. The junction had 11 bases not matched to a gene; V was cut back by 0 bases and J by 5 bases. CDR1 is LGHNA, CDR2 YNFKEQ, per germline. The CDR3 coding sequence is TGTGCCAGCAGCCAAGATCAAGTCAGGGGGCGAGGAACTGAAGCTTTCTTT. Protein product: CASSQDQVRGRGTEAFF.

To note about this clone: The same CDR3 also results from other DNA sequences found in this sample. The V gene is TRBV5-4, the J gene TRBJ2-2; TRBD2 might be the D (6 bases). Trimming stripped 3 bases from V and 5 bases from J, with 14 bases between. Germline V gene sequence: CDR1 SGHNT, CDR2 YYREEE (reference sequence). The CDR3 length is 15 residues. The CDR3 protein is CASSSTGVPTGELFF. CDR3 DNA: TGTGCCAGCAGCTCTACGGGGGTCCCAACCGGGGAGCTGTTTTTT. The entire variable domain, with the rest obtained from reference TRBV5-4 and TRBJ2-2, is as follows: ETGVTQSPTHLIKTRGQQVTLRCSSQSGHNTVSWYQQALGQGPQFIFQYYREEENGRGNFPPRFSGLQFPNYSSELNVNALELDDSALYLCASSSTGVPTGELFFGEGSRLTVL.

The chain combines TRBV19 with TRBJ2-5, with D perhaps matching TRBD1 (6 bases). CDR1 and CDR2 from the germline V gene are LNHDA and SQIVND (reference sequence). The CDR3 has 12 amino acids. Trimming stripped 1 base from V and 10 bases from J, with 10 bases between. CDR3 DNA sequence: TGTGCCAGTAGTATAGCCCCAGGGGACCAGTACTTC. It translates to CASSIAPGDQYF.

The V gene is TRBV27, the J gene TRBJ1-1; weak D call: TRBD1 (5 bases). Between the trimmed V and J ends, which lost 2 bases and 5 bases, there was a span of 12 bases. This CDR3 spans 14 amino acids. Germline lookup yields CDR1 MNHEY and CDR2 SMNVEV (reference sequence). The CDR3 here is CASSLGGGKTEAFF. For the CDR3, the DNA is TGTGCCAGCAGTTTAGGGGGAGGGAAGACTGAAGCTTTCTTT.

Here the CDR3 DNA reads TGCGCCAGCAGCCCTATATTCAGGGATGTGGAGACCCAGTACTTC. This sequence encodes CASSPIFRDVETQYF. The chain couples TRBV4-1 to TRBJ2-5, with D perhaps matching TRBD1 (5 bases). The germline gives CDR1 MGHRA, CDR2 YSYEKL. The V and J ends lost 4 bases and 5 bases respectively, with 17 bases between them. This CDR3 has 15 amino acids.

This clone was observed once. The chain combines TRBV2 with TRBJ2-3; 8 bases match TRBD1. The CDR3 is made up of 17 amino acids. After removal of 4 bases from V and 1 base from J, the junction contained 10 bases not matched to a gene. Per the germline V gene, CDR1 is SNHLY and CDR2 is FYNNEI. The CDR3 sequence is CASSAQDRAVGTDTQYF. The CDR3, as DNA: TGTGCCAGCAGTGCTCAGGACAGGGCGGTCGGCACAGATACGCAGTATTTT.

The gene calls are TRBV6-6 and TRBJ1-5, with a tentative D call TRBD1 (6 bases). Deletions cut 8 bases from V and 4 bases from J, with 12 bases between. CDR3 length: 13 amino acids. CDR1 is MNHNY and CDR2 is SVGAGI in the germline V gene (reference sequence). CDR3 in amino acids: CASQGTLNQPQHF. As DNA, the CDR3 is TGTGCCAGCCAAGGGACACTAAATCAGCCCCAGCATTTT.

The chain links TRBV5-1 to TRBJ2-4, with a weak D call TRBD1 (6 bases). The V and J ends lost 4 bases and 3 bases respectively, with 17 bases between them. The CDR3 contains 16 residues. The V gene's germline CDR1 is SGHRS and CDR2 YFSETQ. CDR3 bases: TGCGCCAGCAGCCCGGGAAACAGGGAAAACAAAAACATTCAGTACTTC. Its protein is CASSPGNRENKNIQYF.

The genes are TRBV19 and TRBJ2-7, with 11 bases fitting TRBD1. The germline gives CDR1 LNHDA, CDR2 SQIVND (reference sequence). J was trimmed by 2 bases and V by 3 bases; bases with no gene match: 3. There are 15 residues in the CDR3. CDR3 sequence reads: CASSMQGQGAYEQYF. The CDR3 nucleotides read TGTGCCAGTAGTATGCAGGGACAGGGGGCCTACGAGCAGTACTTC.

The chain employs TRBV7-9 and TRBJ2-5, with 8 bases fitting TRBD1. In germline, CDR1 is SEHNR, CDR2 FQNEAQ (reference sequence). The ends lost 2 bases at V and 5 bases at J; junction bases unmatched: 4. There are 14 residues in the CDR3. CDR3 loop: CASSLQGARETQYF. CDR3 nucleotide sequence: TGTGCCAGCAGCTTACAGGGGGCTAGGGAGACCCAGTACTTC.

The gene calls are TRBV9 and TRBJ2-1; maybe TRBD1 (6 bases). V lost 3 bases, J lost 9 bases, and 13 bases lay in between. CDR3 length equals 13 residues. CDR1 SGDLS and CDR2 YYNGEE come from the germline V gene. The CDR3 protein is CASSADRGGEQFF. Written as DNA, the CDR3 is TGTGCCAGCAGCGCGGATCGAGGGGGTGAGCAGTTCTTC.

The chain combines TRBV4-1 with TRBJ2-2; TRBD1 might be the D (5 bases). The CDR3 extends over 16 amino acids. Trimming stripped 0 bases from V and 4 bases from J, with 12 bases between. CDR1 and CDR2 from the germline V gene are MGHRA and YSYEKL. The DNA for the CDR3 is TGCGCCAGCAGCCAAGACCCAGGGTATCTCACCGGGGAGCTGTTTTTT. It encodes CASSQDPGYLTGELFF.

The chain employs TRBV7-9 and TRBJ2-6; the D gene is possibly TRBD2 (6 bases). The V gene lost 1 base and the J gene lost 4 bases, with 11 bases spanning the gap. CDR3 length equals 16 residues. The germline V gene has CDR1 SEHNR and CDR2 FQNEAQ (reference sequence). The CDR3 DNA is TGTGCCAGCAGCTTAGGGAGGGAAACAGGGGCCAACGTCCTGACTTTC. Residues: CASSLGRETGANVLTF.

The chain carries TRBV7-9 and TRBJ2-7, with D hard to call. Germline V gives CDR1 SEHNR, CDR2 FQNEAQ (reference sequence). There are 12 residues in the CDR3. V was trimmed by 4 bases and J by 0 bases, leaving 4 bases between them. The CDR3 DNA sequence: TGTGCCAGCAGCTCCCGCTCCTACGAGCAGTACTTC. Its protein product is CASSSRSYEQYF.